Shown below are 21 T cell receptor beta chains from a single sample sequenced in a study of shared clonotypes between healthy human individuals. The assay was immunoSEQ multiplex PCR, and TCRdb's table has in-frame clones only and misses some. This table holds 640,000 or so clones, around 72% found once. Sequenced: memory CD4+ T cells sorted from blood. Subset meaning: CD45RA-negative fraction. These receptors originate from a woman aged 25 to 39 in good health.

V and J are TRBV10-2 and TRBJ2-7, with 9 positions matching TRBD2. The junction had 2 bases not matched to a gene; V was cut back by 8 bases and J by 0 bases. Germline loops: CDR1 WSHSY, CDR2 SAAADI. The CDR3 is 13 residues long. DNA of the CDR3: TGCGCCAGCTTACTAGCGGGCTCCTACGAGCAGTACTTC. It specifies CASLLAGSYEQYF.

The CDR3 sequence is CASRGTGEAFF. Written as DNA, the CDR3 is TGTGCCAGCAGGGGTACAGGGGAAGCTTTCTTT. The chain uses TRBV11-3 and TRBJ1-1; tentative D call: TRBD1 (6 bases). V was clipped by 6 bases and J by 8 bases, with 10 bases between them. The CDR3 sequence is 11 residues long. Germline CDR1 reads SGHNT; CDR2 reads YENEEA. The whole variable domain, remainder taken from reference TRBV11-3 and TRBJ1-1, is EAGVVQSPRYKIIEKKQPVAFWCNPISGHNTLYWYLQNLGQGPELLIRYENEEAVDDSQLPKDRFSAERLKGVDSTLKIQPAELGDSAVYLCASRGTGEAFFGQGTRLTVV.

This clone was recorded a few times. CDR3 protein: CASSEPGRSLNTEAFF. The CDR3 DNA reads TGTGCCAGCAGTGAACCAGGACGAAGTCTGAACACTGAAGCTTTCTTT. V usage is TRBV2 and J usage is TRBJ1-1; no clear D gene. The CDR3 loop spans 16 amino acids. V shed 2 bases and J shed 0 bases, with 13 bases lying between them. Germline lookup yields CDR1 SNHLY and CDR2 FYNNEI.

This clone was seen only once. CDR3 nucleotides: TGTGCCAGCAGCGTGAGAGATGCCGGGGAGCTGTTTTTT. Amino acid sequence: CASSVRDAGELFF. The genes are TRBV7-2 and TRBJ2-2; D is uncertain. CDR1 SGHTA and CDR2 FQGNSA come from the germline V gene. CDR3 length equals 13 residues. V was pared by 5 bases and J by 6 bases, with 10 bases between.

V is TRBV6-1 and J is TRBJ1-1, with D possibly TRBD1 on 5 matching bases. CDR1 MNHNS and CDR2 SASEGT come from the germline V gene. Trimming stripped 2 bases from V and 1 base from J, with 14 bases between. CDR3 length equals 16 residues. The CDR3 reads CASSEYWQGQNTEAFF. DNA for the CDR3: TGTGCCAGCAGTGAATACTGGCAGGGCCAGAACACTGAAGCTTTCTTT.

V usage is TRBV2 and J usage is TRBJ1-3, with TRBD1 as a possible D gene (6 bases). The germline gives CDR1 SNHLY, CDR2 FYNNEI. This CDR3 is 16 amino acids long. V was clipped by 1 base and J by 0 bases, with 10 bases between them. The CDR3 reads CASSEEDSRSGNTIYF. The CDR3 region has the DNA TGTGCCAGCAGTGAAGAGGACAGTCGCTCTGGAAACACCATATATTTT.

This clone was picked up many times. The V call is TRBV19, the J call TRBJ2-1; D is tentatively TRBD1 or TRBD2 (5 bases each). V lost 5 bases and J 6 bases, leaving 14 bases between the germline ends. Germline-derived CDR1 and CDR2 are LNHDA and SQIVND (reference sequence). The CDR3 runs to 14 residues. This chain's CDR3 is CASSRPGPPNEQFF. The DNA of the CDR3 is TGTGCCAGTAGTCGACCGGGGCCTCCCAATGAGCAGTTCTTC.

V and J are TRBV28 and TRBJ1-1, with TRBD1 as a possible D gene (6 bases). V was cut by 5 bases and J by 1 base, with 14 bases left in between. Germline values: CDR1 MDHEN, CDR2 SYDVKM. The CDR3 contains 15 residues. The CDR3 region is CASSLTGTKNTEAFF. CDR3 coding DNA: TGTGCCAGCAGTCTAACCGGGACAAAGAACACTGAAGCTTTCTTT. The variable domain in full, with the rest retrieved from reference TRBV28 and TRBJ1-1, is DVKVTQSSRYLVKRTGEKVFLECVQDMDHENMFWYRQDPGLGLRLIYFSYDVKMKEKGDIPEGYSVSREKKERFSLILESASTNQTSMYLCASSLTGTKNTEAFFGQGTRLTVV.

V usage is TRBV28 and J usage is TRBJ1-5; D unclear. This CDR3 has 17 amino acids. Germline loops: CDR1 MDHEN, CDR2 SYDVKM. Trimming took 5 bases from V and 0 from J, leaving 17 bases between them. This CDR3 is CASSPWSQRPSNQPQHF. DNA of the CDR3: TGTGCCAGCAGTCCGTGGTCTCAGAGGCCTAGCAATCAGCCCCAGCATTTT.

This chain links TRBV7-2 with TRBJ2-1, with 11 bases that match TRBD1. Germline V gene data show CDR1 as SGHTA and CDR2 as FQGNSA. V was clipped by 6 bases and J by 1 base; unmatched bases: 2. CDR3 length equals 15 residues. The CDR3 region is CASSRDRGSYNEQFF. The CDR3 DNA reads as TGTGCCAGCAGTCGGGACAGGGGGTCCTACAATGAGCAGTTCTTC.

The chain links TRBV5-6 to TRBJ2-1, with TRBD1 identical over 11 bases. Germline V CDR1 and CDR2: SGHDT, YYEEEE. J was trimmed by 5 bases and V by 4 bases; bases with no gene match: 14. The CDR3 is 18 amino acids. CDR3 coding DNA: TGTGCCAGCAGCAGTACCTTGGACAGGGGGCTGAGGGACAATGAGCAGTTCTTC. Translated: CASSSTLDRGLRDNEQFF.

V is TRBV19 and J is TRBJ2-6, with TRBD2 identical over 7 bases. Germline V CDR1 and CDR2: LNHDA, SQIVND (reference sequence). V was pared by 7 bases and J by 3 bases, with 9 bases of the junction left unmatched. The CDR3 loop spans 16 amino acids. The CDR3: CASTPREGIGANVLTF. In nucleotides, the CDR3 is TGTGCCAGTACCCCAAGGGAGGGTATTGGGGCCAACGTCCTGACTTTC.

The chain employs TRBV4-2 and TRBJ2-7; the match to TRBD1 covers 10 bases. V lost 0 bases to trimming and J lost 5 bases; unmatched junction nucleotides: 13. Germline assignment: CDR1 LGHNA and CDR2 YNFKEQ. The CDR3 runs 18 residues. Here the CDR3 reads CASSQDGTGTGVPNEQYF. The CDR3 nucleotides are TGTGCCAGCAGCCAAGATGGGACCGGGACAGGGGTTCCCAACGAGCAGTACTTC.

This clone was counted a few times. DNA for the CDR3: TGTGCCAGCAGCAACTGGACTAGCGGGATTGAGAATGAGCAGTTCTTC. Translated, it gives CASSNWTSGIENEQFF. The chain uses TRBV21-1 and TRBJ2-1; TRBD2 is the table's D call and was not checked against the DNA. TRBV21-1 is an annotated pseudogene. This CDR3 has 16 residues.

This chain joins TRBV7-8 and TRBJ2-7; D is undetermined. V lost 0 bases and J 1 base, leaving 13 bases between the germline ends. Germline lookup yields CDR1 SGHVS and CDR2 FQNEAQ. CDR3 length: 16 amino acids. CDR3 DNA sequence: TGTGCCAGCAGCTTAGCGAGGCGGCTAGGGTCCTACGAGCAGTACTTC. Amino acids: CASSLARRLGSYEQYF.

The count of this clone is one. This sequence joins TRBV7-8 and TRBJ2-3; TRBD2 aligns across 7 bases. Germline trimming cut 5 bases from V and 3 bases from J; bases unmatched to any gene: 8. In germline, CDR1 is SGHVS, CDR2 FQNEAQ. The length of the CDR3 is 15 residues. DNA for the CDR3: TGTGCCAGCAGCCAGGGAGGGGTGGGTACAGATACGCAGTATTTT. This sequence encodes CASSQGGVGTDTQYF. Complete variable domain (other parts from reference TRBV7-8 and TRBJ2-3): GAGVSQSPRYKVAKRGQDVALRCDPISGHVSLFWYQQALGQGPEFLTYFQNEAQLDKSGLPSDRFFAERPEGSVSTLKIQRTQQEDSAVYLCASSQGGVGTDTQYFGPGTRLTVL.

The chain couples TRBV29-1 to TRBJ2-7; 10 bases line up with TRBD1. Trimming cost V 6 bases and J 5 bases; bases outside gene matches: 10. The CDR3 is 14 amino acids. Germline-derived CDR1 and CDR2 are SQVTM and ANQGSEA. The DNA of the CDR3 is TGCAGCGTAGTATCCGGGACAGGGGTCAACGAGCAGTACTTC. Translating gives CSVVSGTGVNEQYF.

CDR3 sequence reads: CAWSGGQSNQPQHF. CDR3 in DNA: TGTGCCTGGAGTGGGGGACAGAGCAATCAGCCCCAGCATTTT. The chain couples TRBV30 to TRBJ1-5; 7 bases are a match to TRBD1. CDR1 GTSNPN and CDR2 SVGIG come from the germline V gene (reference sequence). Trimming removed 1 base from V and 1 base from J; junction bases left unmatched: 1. The CDR3 is made up of 14 amino acids.

The rearrangement uses TRBV5-1 and TRBJ1-1; D is perhaps TRBD1 (6 bases). Trimming stripped 4 bases from V and 2 bases from J, with 9 bases between. Germline V CDR1 and CDR2: SGHRS, YFSETQ. The CDR3 sequence is 13 residues long. The CDR3 spells CASSQGPNTEAFF. CDR3 DNA: TGCGCCAGCAGCCAGGGGCCTAACACTGAAGCTTTCTTT. The full variable domain, in which reference TRBV5-1 and TRBJ1-1 provide the parts outside the CDR3, is KAGVTQTPRYLIKTRGQQVTLSCSPISGHRSVSWYQQTPGQGLQFLFEYFSETQRNKGNFPGRFSGRQFSNSRSEMNVSTLELGDSALYLCASSQGPNTEAFFGQGTRLTVV.

This clone was seen once. The J gene is TRBJ2-3, the V gene TRBV18, with 10 bases fitting TRBD1. This CDR3 spans 15 amino acids. Per germline, CDR1 KGHSH and CDR2 LQKENI. Trimming removed 8 bases from V and 2 bases from J; junction bases left unmatched: 7. The CDR3 DNA reads as TGTGCCAGCGAAGACAGGGGGCTAAACACAGATACGCAGTATTTT. Translation: CASEDRGLNTDTQYF.

The CDR3: CASSESAREAGELFF. The CDR3 bases are TGTGCCAGCAGTGAATCGGCTAGGGAGGCCGGGGAGCTGTTTTTT. V and J are TRBV25-1 and TRBJ2-2; tentative D call: TRBD2 (6 bases). V lost 1 base, J lost 6 bases, and 12 bases lay in between. The CDR3 consists of 15 residues. CDR1 and CDR2 (germline): MGHDK, SYGVNS.